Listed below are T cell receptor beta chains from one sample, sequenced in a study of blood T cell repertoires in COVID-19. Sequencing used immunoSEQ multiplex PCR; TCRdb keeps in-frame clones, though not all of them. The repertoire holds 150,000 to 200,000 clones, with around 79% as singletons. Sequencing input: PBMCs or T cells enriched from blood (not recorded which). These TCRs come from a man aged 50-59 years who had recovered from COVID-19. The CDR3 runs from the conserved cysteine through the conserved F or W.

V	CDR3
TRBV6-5	CASSYGHTIYF
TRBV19	CASSILLTGPYNEQFF
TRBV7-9	CASSPDGQHNTEAFF
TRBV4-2	CASSQAGGAGPGANVLTF
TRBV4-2	CASSPGLAGGEQYF
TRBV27	CASSGAESSYNEQFF
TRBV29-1	CSVGGQGAAGELFF
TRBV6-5	CASSSGQGGSYNEQFF
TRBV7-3	CASSPNTIEQFF
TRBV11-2	CASRPTISSGRNIQYF
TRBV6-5	CASSSITGGNFEAFF
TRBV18	CASSPPLAASGNEQFF
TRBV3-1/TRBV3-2	CASSTRQPGEKLFF
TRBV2	CASSERVDRRYEQYF
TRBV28	CASSRLGRGAFF
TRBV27	CASSDRVLRSPLHF
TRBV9	CASSVGPPEGETQYF
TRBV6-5	CAGGQVTDTQYF
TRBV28	CASSLNRLLRDNQPQHF
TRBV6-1	CASSESPRTYEQYF
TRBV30	CASNPGTGRGYTF
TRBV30	CAWSEESSGGFSSTDTQYF
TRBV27	CASSFAGISNQPQHF
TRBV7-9	CAGNTDRGQGSPLHF
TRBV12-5	CASGLEPEDTQYF
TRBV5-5	CASSLDRAFEGYTF
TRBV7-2	CASSLAGRPYNEQFF
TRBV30	CAWGDSYSNQPQHF
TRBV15	CATSRDFGTSTETQYF
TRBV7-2	CASSSRTGGSREQYF
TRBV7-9	CASRPDRNNEQFF
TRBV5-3	CARSGGGRCLNQPQHF
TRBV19	CASSDSGGGLETQYF
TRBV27	CASSSPGTGGYYNSPLHF
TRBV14	CASSPITGGWSGGYTF
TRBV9	CASSAVQGGFSEAFF
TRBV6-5	CATGTGPANTEAFF
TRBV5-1	CASSPGQDIYGYTF
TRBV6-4	CASSDTGDYGYTF
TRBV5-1	CASTRDRGGDTQYF
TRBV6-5	CASSITGDEQYF
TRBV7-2	CASSQRILRGEQYF